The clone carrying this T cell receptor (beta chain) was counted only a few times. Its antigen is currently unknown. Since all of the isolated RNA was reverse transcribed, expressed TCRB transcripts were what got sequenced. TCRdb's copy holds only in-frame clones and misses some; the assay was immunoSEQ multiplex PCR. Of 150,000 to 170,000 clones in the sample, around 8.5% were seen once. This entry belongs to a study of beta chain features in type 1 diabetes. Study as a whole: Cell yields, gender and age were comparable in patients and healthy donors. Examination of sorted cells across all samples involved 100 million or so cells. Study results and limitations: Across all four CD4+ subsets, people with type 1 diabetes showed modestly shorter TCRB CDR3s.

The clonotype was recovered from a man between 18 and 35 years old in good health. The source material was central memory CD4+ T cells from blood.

DNA for the CDR3: TGTGCCAGCACCCATCGAGAGGCAGATACGCAGTATTTT. Translation gives CASTHREADTQYF. The rearrangement links TRBV11-1 to TRBJ2-3; D call uncertain. This CDR3 is built from 13 residues. Trimming removed 7 bases at V and 4 bases at J, with 12 bases between. Germline V gives CDR1 SGHAT, CDR2 FQDESV (reference sequence).